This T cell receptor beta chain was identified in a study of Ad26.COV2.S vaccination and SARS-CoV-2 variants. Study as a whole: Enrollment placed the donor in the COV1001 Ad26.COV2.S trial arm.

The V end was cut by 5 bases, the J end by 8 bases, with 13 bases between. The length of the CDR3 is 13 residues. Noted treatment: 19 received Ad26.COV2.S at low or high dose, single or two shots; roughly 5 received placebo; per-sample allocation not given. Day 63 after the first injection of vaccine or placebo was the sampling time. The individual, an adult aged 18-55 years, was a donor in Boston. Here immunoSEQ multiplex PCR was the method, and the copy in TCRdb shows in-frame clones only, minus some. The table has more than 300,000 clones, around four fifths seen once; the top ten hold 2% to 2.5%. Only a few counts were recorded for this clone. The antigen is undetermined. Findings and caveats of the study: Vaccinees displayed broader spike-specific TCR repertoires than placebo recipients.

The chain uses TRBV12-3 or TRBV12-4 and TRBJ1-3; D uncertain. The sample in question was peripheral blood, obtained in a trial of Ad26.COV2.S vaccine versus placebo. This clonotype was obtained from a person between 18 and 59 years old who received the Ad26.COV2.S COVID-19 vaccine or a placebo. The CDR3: CASSLPGVDTIYF. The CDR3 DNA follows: TGTGCCAGCAGTCTCCCCGGCGTCGACACCATATATTTT.